This is a list of T cell receptor beta chains from one sample in a study of CD8+ T cells in alopecia areata. The method was immunoSEQ multiplex PCR; TCRdb's version includes in-frame clones alone and lacks a portion of them. Of approximately 13,000 clones in the sample, over 55% were seen once. Source material: skin. These receptors were collected from a human donor with alopecia areata. The CDR3 runs from the conserved cysteine through the conserved F or W. D genes are given only for firm matches. Some rows have no size entry. The others give once, few or many, or a class for an expanded clone.

v_call: TRBV2
clone_size: -
d_call: -
cdr3_length: 14
j_call: TRBJ1-1
cdr3_nt: TGTGCCAGCAAGAGCCAGGGGCAGTGGTCTGAAGCTTTCTTT
cdr3_aa: CASKSQGQWSEAFF

v_call: TRBV5-4
clone_size: -
d_call: TRBD2
cdr3_length: 16
j_call: TRBJ2-1
cdr3_nt: TGTGCCAGCAGCTTGTTCGGGGGGGGCGGCTACAATGAGCAGTTCTTC
cdr3_aa: CASSLFGGGGYNEQFF

v_call: TRBV20-1
clone_size: -
d_call: -
cdr3_length: 11
j_call: TRBJ1-4
cdr3_nt: TGCAGTGCTATCCAAGGGGAAAAACTGTTTTTT
cdr3_aa: CSAIQGEKLFF

v_call: TRBV5-4
clone_size: -
d_call: -
cdr3_length: 13
j_call: TRBJ2-5
cdr3_nt: TGTGCCAGCTCGATCGGGGTTGCAGAGACCCAGTACTTC
cdr3_aa: CASSIGVAETQYF

v_call: TRBV2
clone_size: -
d_call: -
cdr3_length: 13
j_call: TRBJ2-1
cdr3_nt: TGTGCCAGCAACCGGGGGCGGGGGCATGAGCAGTTCTTC
cdr3_aa: CASNRGRGHEQFF

v_call: TRBV6-1
clone_size: -
d_call: TRBD2
cdr3_length: 14
j_call: TRBJ2-5
cdr3_nt: TGTGCCAGCAGATTAGCGGGAGGTGGAGAGACCCAGTACTTC
cdr3_aa: CASRLAGGGETQYF

v_call: TRBV2
clone_size: -
d_call: TRBD1
cdr3_length: 16
j_call: TRBJ1-1
cdr3_nt: TGTGCCAGCAGTGGGGACAGCCGATCATCGGGCACTGAAGCTTTCTTT
cdr3_aa: CASSGDSRSSGTEAFF

v_call: TRBV6-4
clone_size: -
d_call: -
cdr3_length: 15
j_call: TRBJ1-1
cdr3_nt: TGTGCCAGCACCCTGGAGGAGGGACTGAACACTGAAGCTTTCTTT
cdr3_aa: CASTLEEGLNTEAFF

v_call: TRBV7-2
clone_size: -
d_call: -
cdr3_length: 13
j_call: TRBJ1-2
cdr3_nt: TGTGCCAGCAGCGTCTACATTAACTATGGCTACACCTTC
cdr3_aa: CASSVYINYGYTF

v_call: TRBV6-6
clone_size: -
d_call: -
cdr3_length: 12
j_call: TRBJ2-3
cdr3_nt: TGTGCCAGCGAAACCTCCACAGATACGCAGTATTTT
cdr3_aa: CASETSTDTQYF

v_call: TRBV7-8
clone_size: -
d_call: TRBD2
cdr3_length: 15
j_call: TRBJ2-1
cdr3_nt: TGTGCCAGCAGCTTAAGGGGACTAGCCTACAATGAGCAGTTCTTC
cdr3_aa: CASSLRGLAYNEQFF

v_call: TRBV29-1
clone_size: -
d_call: TRBD1
cdr3_length: 13
j_call: TRBJ2-5
cdr3_nt: TGCAGCTTGAACAGGGGTAGTGGAGAGACCCAGTACTTC
cdr3_aa: CSLNRGSGETQYF

v_call: TRBV27
clone_size: -
d_call: -
cdr3_length: 15
j_call: TRBJ1-5
cdr3_nt: TGTGCCAGCAGTTTCGGTAGCCAGGGAAATCAGCCCCAGCATTTT
cdr3_aa: CASSFGSQGNQPQHF

v_call: TRBV5-1
clone_size: large
d_call: TRBD1
cdr3_length: 15
j_call: TRBJ1-1
cdr3_nt: TGCGCCAGCAGCCCACAGGGACAGCCAAACACTGAAGCTTTCTTT
cdr3_aa: CASSPQGQPNTEAFF

v_call: TRBV29-1
clone_size: few
d_call: -
cdr3_length: 13
j_call: TRBJ2-2
cdr3_nt: TGCAGCACCCGGGACGTTAACACCGGGGAGCTGTTTTTT
cdr3_aa: CSTRDVNTGELFF

v_call: TRBV11-2
clone_size: -
d_call: -
cdr3_length: 16
j_call: TRBJ2-2
cdr3_nt: TGTGCCAGCAGCTTAGACAGACTCGCGAACACCGGGGAGCTGTTTTTT
cdr3_aa: CASSLDRLANTGELFF

v_call: TRBV10-1
clone_size: -
d_call: -
cdr3_length: 15
j_call: TRBJ2-3
cdr3_nt: TGCGCCAGCAGCGGACAGACCACTAGCACAGATACGCAGTATTTT
cdr3_aa: CASSGQTTSTDTQYF

v_call: TRBV7-6
clone_size: -
d_call: -
cdr3_length: 15
j_call: TRBJ2-2
cdr3_nt: TGTGCCAGCAGCTTAGGACAGTCCCCCGGCGGGGAGCTGTTTTTT
cdr3_aa: CASSLGQSPGGELFF

v_call: TRBV2
clone_size: -
d_call: -
cdr3_length: 15
j_call: TRBJ1-1
cdr3_nt: TGTGCCAGCAGTGAATGGCTACAGCTGAACACTGAAGCTTTCTTT
cdr3_aa: CASSEWLQLNTEAFF

v_call: TRBV15
clone_size: few
d_call: -
cdr3_length: 15
j_call: TRBJ2-2
cdr3_nt: TGTGCCACCAGCAAAGCCCCACAGGGAGAAGGGGAGCTGTTTTTT
cdr3_aa: CATSKAPQGEGELFF

v_call: TRBV7-8
clone_size: -
d_call: TRBD2
cdr3_length: 15
j_call: TRBJ2-7
cdr3_nt: TGTGCCAGCAGCCCCAGGACTAGCGGGGCCTACGAGCAGTACTTC
cdr3_aa: CASSPRTSGAYEQYF

v_call: TRBV4-1
clone_size: -
d_call: -
cdr3_length: 12
j_call: TRBJ2-1
cdr3_nt: TGCGCCAGCAGCCAACCGTCTGAGAAGCAGTTCTTC
cdr3_aa: CASSQPSEKQFF

v_call: TRBV7-9
clone_size: few
d_call: -
cdr3_length: 12
j_call: TRBJ2-1
cdr3_nt: TGTGCCAGCAGCTCCCTGAGGGATGAGCAGTTCTTC
cdr3_aa: CASSSLRDEQFF

v_call: TRBV5-1
clone_size: once
d_call: -
cdr3_length: 14
j_call: TRBJ2-1
cdr3_nt: TGCGCCAGCAGCTTGGAACAGGGCTGGCATGAGCAGTTCTTC
cdr3_aa: CASSLEQGWHEQFF

v_call: TRBV7-6
clone_size: few
d_call: -
cdr3_length: 15
j_call: TRBJ2-1
cdr3_nt: TGTGCCAGCAGCTTAGAGACGGGCTCCTACAATGAGCAGTTCTTC
cdr3_aa: CASSLETGSYNEQFF

v_call: TRBV7-1
clone_size: -
d_call: -
cdr3_length: 14
j_call: TRBJ2-5
cdr3_nt: TGTGCCAGCAGCCCCGGGACTCCGGGAGAGACCCAGTACTTC
cdr3_aa: CASSPGTPGETQYF

v_call: TRBV2
clone_size: once
d_call: -
cdr3_length: 15
j_call: TRBJ1-2
cdr3_nt: TGTGCCAGCAAAGGGTTTCCGGGGCCCTACGATGGCTACACCTTC
cdr3_aa: CASKGFPGPYDGYTF

v_call: TRBV7-9
clone_size: -
d_call: -
cdr3_length: 16
j_call: TRBJ1-1
cdr3_nt: TGTGCCAGCAGCCCATCTCGGGCAGGGGCCGGAATGGGGGCTTTCTTT
cdr3_aa: CASSPSRAGAGMGAFF

v_call: TRBV6-5
clone_size: -
d_call: TRBD1
cdr3_length: 14
j_call: TRBJ2-7
cdr3_nt: TGTGCCAGCAGTGAACCGGACAGGTACTACGAGCAGTACTTC
cdr3_aa: CASSEPDRYYEQYF